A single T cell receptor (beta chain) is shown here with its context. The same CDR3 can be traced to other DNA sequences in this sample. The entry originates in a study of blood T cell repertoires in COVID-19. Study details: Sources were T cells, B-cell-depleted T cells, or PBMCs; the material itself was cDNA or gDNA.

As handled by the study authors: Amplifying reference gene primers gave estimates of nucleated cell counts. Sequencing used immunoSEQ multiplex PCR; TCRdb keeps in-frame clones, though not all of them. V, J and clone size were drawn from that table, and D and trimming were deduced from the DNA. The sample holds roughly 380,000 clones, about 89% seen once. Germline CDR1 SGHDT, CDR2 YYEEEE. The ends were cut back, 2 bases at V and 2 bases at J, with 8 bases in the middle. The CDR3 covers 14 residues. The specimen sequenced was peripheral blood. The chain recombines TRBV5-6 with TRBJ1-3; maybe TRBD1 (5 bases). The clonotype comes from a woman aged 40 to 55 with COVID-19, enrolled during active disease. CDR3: CASSLRGPGNTIYF. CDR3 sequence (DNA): TGTGCCAGCAGCTTAAGGGGCCCTGGAAACACCATATATTTT. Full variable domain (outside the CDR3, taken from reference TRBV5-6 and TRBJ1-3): DAGVTQSPTHLIKTRGQQVTLRCSPKSGHDTVSWYQQALGQGPQFIFQYYEEEERQRGNFPDRFSGHQFPNYSSELNVNALLLGDSALYLCASSLRGPGNTIYFGEGSWLTVV.